Below, 17 T cell receptor beta chains from the same sample are listed, as sequenced in a study of glioma-infiltrating T cells after dendritic cell vaccination. Here immunoSEQ multiplex PCR was the method, and the copy in TCRdb shows in-frame clones only, minus some. The sample records about 92,000 clones, 65% to 90% being singletons. The specimen was blood, collected before dendritic cell vaccination. These receptors all come from a human donor with glioblastoma.

The chain has TRBV6-5 and TRBJ2-7, with 10 bases that match TRBD2. The germline gives CDR1 MNHEY, CDR2 SVGAGI. V was clipped by 7 bases and J by 3 bases; unmatched bases: 9. The CDR3 is 15 residues long. In DNA form, the CDR3 reads TGTGCCAGCACCTACCGGACTAGCGGAATCTACGAGCAGTACTTC. This translates into CASTYRTSGIYEQYF.

The chain uses TRBV27 and TRBJ2-3, with D possibly being TRBD2 (6 bases). Germline CDR1 reads MNHEY; CDR2 reads SMNVEV (reference sequence). The CDR3 consists of 15 residues. Deletions cut 2 bases from V and 2 bases from J, with 11 bases between. CDR3 bases: TGTGCCAGCAGTTTAGTGGCTAGCGTCACAGATACGCAGTATTTT. This codes for CASSLVASVTDTQYF.

The chain employs TRBV28 and TRBJ2-1; D not resolved. The CDR3 runs to 12 residues. CDR1 is MDHEN and CDR2 is SYDVKM in the germline V gene. The V end lost 6 bases, the J end lost 2 bases, and 5 bases lay between the germline ends. CDR3 DNA sequence: TGTGCCAGCAGAGAGACCTACAATGAGCAGTTCTTC. Protein sequence: CASRETYNEQFF.

The chain recombines TRBV7-3 with TRBJ2-3; 10 nucleotides match TRBD2. Germline CDR1 and CDR2: SGHTA and FQGTGA. The CDR3 is 17 amino acids. V trimming: 2 bases; J trimming: 4 bases; junction bases outside the gene matches: 9. CDR3 nucleotide sequence: TGTGCCAGCAGCTTAGGGGGTCTAGCGGGAGCTCCAGATACGCAGTATTTT. Translating it yields CASSLGGLAGAPDTQYF.

The rearrangement links TRBV6-6 to TRBJ1-3; no firm D call. CDR1 and CDR2 from the germline V gene are MNHNY and SVGAGI (reference sequence). V lost 0 bases, J lost 2 bases, and 8 bases lay in between. There are 15 residues in the CDR3. The CDR3 bases are TGTGCCAGCAGTTACTCAGGAGCGCCTGGAAACACCATATATTTT. Encoded protein: CASSYSGAPGNTIYF.

The chain recombines TRBV5-1 with TRBJ2-1, with D possibly matching TRBD2 (7 bases). Germline V lookup: CDR1 SGHRS, CDR2 YFSETQ. CDR3 length: 15 amino acids. The V and J ends lost 6 bases and 7 bases respectively, with 20 bases between them. DNA of the CDR3: TGCGCCAGCAAGGGGGTAGCGGGCCCCGGGAATGAGCAGTTCTTC. Its protein product is CASKGVAGPGNEQFF.

The chain carries TRBV29-1 and TRBJ1-3; 10 bases are shared with TRBD1. V was pared by 7 bases and J by 0 bases, with 12 bases of the junction left unmatched. This CDR3 region has 17 residues. CDR1 SQVTM and CDR2 ANQGSEA come from the germline V gene. The CDR3: CSALFGGQGSSGNTIYF. CDR3 in DNA: TGCAGCGCACTATTCGGGGGACAGGGGAGCTCTGGAAACACCATATATTTT.

This chain connects TRBV6-5 to TRBJ2-2, with 7 bases fitting TRBD1. Looked up from germline, CDR1 is MNHEY and CDR2 is SVGAGI. V shed 4 bases, J shed 2 bases, and the junction held 7 bases outside the gene matches. This CDR3 region has 16 residues. CDR3 sequence (DNA): TGTGCCAGCAGTTCCGTGACAGGGTCAAACACCGGGGAGCTGTTTTTT. The encoded protein is CASSSVTGSNTGELFF.

The count of this clone is one. The chain is built from TRBV25-1 and TRBJ2-7, with 7 bases identical to TRBD1. The germline V gene has CDR1 MGHDK and CDR2 SYGVNS. The ends lost 3 bases at V and 0 bases at J; junction bases unmatched: 11. The CDR3 length is 17 residues. CDR3 DNA: TGTGCCAGCAGTGACCCCCCGGGACAGAATTTCTCCTACGAGCAGTACTTC. Its protein is CASSDPPGQNFSYEQYF.

V and J are TRBV6-1 and TRBJ2-3; the D gene is possibly TRBD1 (6 bases). V lost 2 bases, J lost 5 bases, and 11 bases lay in between. Germline CDR1 reads MNHNS; CDR2 reads SASEGT. CDR3 length: 14 residues. The CDR3 loop is CASSERGSGDTQYF. The CDR3 DNA is TGTGCCAGCAGTGAAAGGGGGAGCGGAGATACGCAGTATTTT.

This chain links TRBV5-1 with TRBJ2-6; a possible D gene is TRBD1 (6 bases). V gave up 2 bases and J gave up 0 bases, with 18 bases separating them. The V gene's germline CDR1 is SGHRS and CDR2 YFSETQ. The CDR3 is made up of 19 amino acids. In nucleotides, the CDR3 is TGCGCCAGCAGCTTCCGGGACATAAGTGCAGGCTCTGGGGCCAACGTCCTGACTTTC. It specifies CASSFRDISAGSGANVLTF.

The chain couples TRBV7-9 to TRBJ1-1; weak D call: TRBD1 (6 bases). Germline values: CDR1 SEHNR, CDR2 FQNEAQ (reference sequence). There are 16 residues in the CDR3. V was pared by 5 bases and J by 0 bases, with 16 bases between. CDR3 sequence reads: CASSSDRTLMNTEAFF. The CDR3 DNA is TGTGCCAGCAGCAGCGACAGGACCCTCATGAACACTGAAGCTTTCTTT.

The rearrangement uses TRBV7-9 and TRBJ2-1, with 10 bases matching TRBD2. The ends lost 6 bases at V and 5 bases at J; junction bases unmatched: 10. Per the germline V gene, CDR1 is SEHNR and CDR2 is FQNEAQ (reference sequence). This CDR3 is 16 amino acids long. The CDR3 bases are TGTGCCAGCAGTCGTATAGCGGGGGGAGCGAACAATGAGCAGTTCTTC. Its translation is CASSRIAGGANNEQFF.

V and J are TRBV5-1 and TRBJ2-1; 9 bases match TRBD2. Trimming took 0 bases from V and 8 from J; bases not matched to a gene: 0. CDR1 and CDR2 from the germline V gene are SGHRS and YFSETQ. The CDR3 spans 13 residues. The CDR3 is CASSLGTSDEQFF. The CDR3 nucleotides read TGCGCCAGCAGCTTGGGGACTAGCGATGAGCAGTTCTTC.

This chain links TRBV7-2 with TRBJ1-1; 9 nucleotides align to TRBD1. V lost 4 bases to trimming and J lost 0 bases; unmatched junction nucleotides: 6. Germline-derived CDR1 and CDR2 are SGHTA and FQGNSA. The CDR3 covers 16 residues. The chain's CDR3 is CASSWGQGPMNTEAFF. For the CDR3, the DNA is TGTGCCAGCAGCTGGGGACAGGGACCCATGAACACTGAAGCTTTCTTT.

This sequence joins TRBV27 and TRBJ2-1; D call uncertain. The CDR3 sequence is 14 residues long. The V gene lost 5 bases and the J gene lost 8 bases, with 16 bases spanning the gap. Germline CDR1 MNHEY, CDR2 SMNVEV (reference sequence). CDR3 amino acids: CASSNSEYNDEQFF. CDR3 nucleotide sequence: TGTGCCAGCAGTAACAGTGAATACAATGATGAGCAGTTCTTC.

The V and J genes are TRBV7-9 and TRBJ2-5; TRBD2 might be the D (6 bases). The germline gives CDR1 SEHNR, CDR2 FQNEAQ (reference sequence). Between the trimmed V and J ends, which lost 3 bases and 1 base, there was a span of 12 bases. The CDR3 has 15 residues. The DNA of the CDR3 is TGTGCCAGCAGCTTTGGTCTGCGGGGCCAAGAGACCCAGTACTTC. Translated: CASSFGLRGQETQYF.